This T cell receptor (beta chain) was sequenced for a study of vaccination and CD4 T cells after COVID-19. CDR1 GTSNPN and CDR2 SVGIG come from the germline V gene (reference sequence). V shed 3 bases and J shed 2 bases, with 10 bases lying between them. The CDR3 loop spans 14 amino acids. Notes on this clonotype: The antigen remains unidentified.

Treatment here: roughly nine-day PBMC culture with coronavirus spike peptide pools or control peptides (ViraFEST assay). An Oncomine TCR Beta short-read assay was used to sequence the DNA from cultured CD4+ T cells. A single record per CDR3 protein comes from TCRdb applying MiXCR to the PCR reads. This table holds 8,000 to 8,500 distinct CDR3 sequences, around half found once. The rearrangement uses TRBV30 and TRBJ2-2; D tentatively reads TRBD1 or TRBD2 (5 bases each). Sequenced input: CD4+ T cells from blood, cultured in vitro. The TCR originated in a human donor who had recovered from COVID-19. CDR3 sequence (DNA): TGTGCCTGGAGGGGGGACGACAACACCGGGGAGCTGTTTTTT. Amino acid sequence: CAWRGDDNTGELFF.